The 15 T cell receptor beta chains presented below share a single source sample, sequenced in a study of cytomegalovirus exposure and HLA in healthy donors. The PCR employed 60 Vbeta primers together with 13 Jbeta primers. Profiled with immunoSEQ multiplex PCR; TCRdb holds only in-frame clones, not every one. The sample carries around 130,000 clones, roughly 78% recorded once. Sample: PBMCs. All receptors derive from a man under 40 in good health and CMV-seronegative.

This clone has just a few counts. This chain joins TRBV13 and TRBJ2-3; tentatively, D is TRBD2 (6 bases). CDR1 and CDR2 from the germline V gene are PRHDT and FYEKMQ (reference sequence). The CDR3 contains 15 residues. V gave up 5 bases and J gave up 0 bases, with 12 bases separating them. The CDR3 loop is CASSVRDFSTDTQYF. As DNA, the CDR3 is TGTGCCAGCAGCGTCCGGGACTTCAGCACAGATACGCAGTATTTT.

CDR3 coding DNA: TGTGCCAGCAGCGTAGGGTGGGGGGGGGAGCTTTACGAGCAGTACTTC. This sequence encodes CASSVGWGGELYEQYF. The chain recombines TRBV9 with TRBJ2-7, with TRBD2 matching 7 bases. The trim removed 0 bases at V and 4 bases at J, leaving 10 bases unmatched. This CDR3 is 16 amino acids long. Germline lookup yields CDR1 SGDLS and CDR2 YYNGEE.

This clone was recorded a few times. The chain combines TRBV6-9 with TRBJ1-1, with D tentatively TRBD1 (6 bases). Trimming took 8 bases from V and 2 from J, leaving 15 bases between them. The CDR3 sequence is 14 residues long. Germline CDR1 reads MNHGY; CDR2 reads SVAAGI. CDR3 nucleotides: TGTGCCAGCTCTACGGACAGCTCTAACACTGAAGCTTTCTTT. Translating it yields CASSTDSSNTEAFF.

The sample holds one count of this clone. V gene TRBV7-3 combines with J gene TRBJ2-1, with D maybe TRBD2 (6 bases). Germline CDR1 SGHTA, CDR2 FQGTGA. This CDR3 has 13 residues. Trimming took off 4 bases at V and 9 bases at J, with 13 bases between the two ends. The CDR3 sequence: CASSYGAGREQFF. CDR3 sequence (DNA): TGTGCCAGCAGCTACGGGGCGGGACGTGAGCAGTTCTTC.

This sequence joins TRBV28 and TRBJ1-2; the match to TRBD1 covers 7 bases. Germline lookup yields CDR1 MDHEN and CDR2 SYDVKM. V was pared by 7 bases and J by 3 bases, with 11 bases of the junction left unmatched. This CDR3 spans 15 amino acids. CDR3 sequence: CASNTDRSPYYGYTF. The CDR3 nucleotides read TGTGCCAGCAACACGGACAGGTCTCCTTACTATGGCTACACCTTC.

V usage is TRBV7-9 and J usage is TRBJ1-5; D is undetermined. The germline CDR1 and CDR2 sequences are SEHNR and FQNEAQ (reference sequence). V was trimmed by 1 base and J by 6 bases, leaving 7 bases between them. The CDR3 runs to 13 residues. CDR3 sequence: CASSLDGVQPQHF. CDR3 DNA: TGTGCCAGCAGCTTAGACGGGGTTCAGCCCCAGCATTTT.

This chain uses TRBV14 with TRBJ2-3; D is undetermined. The length of the CDR3 is 16 residues. The germline V gene encodes CDR1 SGHDN and CDR2 FVKESK. The V and J ends lost 1 base and 0 bases respectively, with 11 bases between them. In nucleotides, the CDR3 is TGTGCCAGCAGCCAAGTGAGATATTCTAGCACAGATACGCAGTATTTT. Translation gives CASSQVRYSSTDTQYF.

The chain has TRBV5-1 and TRBJ1-4, with D perhaps matching TRBD1 (6 bases). The CDR3 contains 14 residues. The germline V and J ends were trimmed by 2 bases and 7 bases, with 12 bases remaining between them. In germline, CDR1 is SGHRS, CDR2 YFSETQ. The CDR3 reads CASSFDRLGEKLFF. The CDR3 nucleotides read TGCGCCAGCAGCTTTGACAGGCTGGGTGAAAAACTGTTTTTT.

The chain joins TRBV7-2 to TRBJ1-5; D is perhaps TRBD1 (6 bases). V lost 5 bases and J lost 8, with 19 bases in between. The CDR3 extends over 15 amino acids. From germline, CDR1 is SGHTA and CDR2 FQGNSA. The CDR3 nucleotides are TGTGCCAGCAGCGGACCCAGGGGCTCCGGGGAGCCCCAGCATTTT. This sequence encodes CASSGPRGSGEPQHF.

As concerns this clone: Other DNA sequences in the sample encode the same CDR3. Here the CDR3 DNA reads TGTGCCAGCAGTCGCGACAGCTACGAGCAGTACTTC. Translating it yields CASSRDSYEQYF. V usage is TRBV6-5 and J usage is TRBJ2-7, with a tentative D call TRBD1 (5 bases). The germline V gene encodes CDR1 MNHEY and CDR2 SVGAGI. Trimming took off 5 bases at V and 3 bases at J, with 8 bases between the two ends. This CDR3 comprises 12 residues.

The rearrangement links TRBV4-3 to TRBJ2-7, with 10 bases that match TRBD2. There are 15 residues in the CDR3. V dropped 4 bases and J dropped 7; count of bases not matched to a gene: 10. CDR1 and CDR2 (germline): LGHNA, YSLEER. The CDR3 protein is CASSLRAGGPGEQYF. The CDR3 region has the DNA TGCGCCAGCAGCCTTCGAGCGGGAGGGCCGGGAGAGCAGTACTTC.

CDR3 nucleotide sequence: TGCGCCAGCAGCGTGGGACAGGGTTCTGCCGAGCAGTACTTC. Its protein product is CASSVGQGSAEQYF. The chain has TRBV5-1 and TRBJ2-7, with TRBD1 matching 9 bases. V shed 4 bases, J shed 6 bases, and the junction held 8 bases outside the gene matches. This CDR3 is 14 amino acids long. Germline values: CDR1 SGHRS, CDR2 YFSETQ.

In its sample, this clone was seen once. The rearrangement joins TRBV18 to TRBJ2-3; perhaps TRBD1 as D (5 bases). Per germline, CDR1 KGHSH and CDR2 LQKENI. The CDR3 spans 17 residues. V was cut by 6 bases and J by 6 bases, with 25 bases left in between. The CDR3 DNA reads as TGTGCCAGCTCCCCGATGACCTACCCCGACAGTCTGGATACGCAGTATTTT. Protein: CASSPMTYPDSLDTQYF. Full variable domain (rest looked up from reference TRBV18 and TRBJ2-3): NAGVMQNPRHLVRRRGQEARLRCSPMKGHSHVYWYRQLPEEGLKFMVYLQKENIIDESGMPKERFSAEFPKEGPSILRIQQVVRGDSAAYFCASSPMTYPDSLDTQYFGPGTRLTVL.

The rearrangement links TRBV15 to TRBJ1-3; 10 positions agree with TRBD1. Unmatched junction bases numbered 2, after V lost 3 bases and J lost 0 bases. Germline lookup yields CDR1 LNHNV and CDR2 YYDKDF (reference sequence). This CDR3 is 16 amino acids long. This chain's CDR3 is CATSRGQGSSGNTIYF. As DNA, the CDR3 is TGTGCCACCAGCAGGGGACAGGGGAGCTCTGGAAACACCATATATTTT.

The chain carries TRBV5-4 and TRBJ1-2, with D possibly matching TRBD1 (5 bases). V was trimmed by 6 bases and J by 0 bases, leaving 18 bases between them. This CDR3 spans 16 amino acids. Germline CDR1 SGHNT, CDR2 YYREEE (reference sequence). CDR3 nucleotide sequence: TGTGCCAGCACCATGCCGAATGGGGCAGCTAACTATGGCTACACCTTC. The encoded protein is CASTMPNGAANYGYTF.